These 3 T cell receptor beta chains were sequenced from one sample in a study of vaccination and CD4 T cells after COVID-19. Sequencing of cultured CD4+ T cell DNA used the Oncomine TCR Beta short-read assay. Genomic DNA from cultured CD4+ T cells was extracted. TCRdb independently ran MiXCR on the PCR reads; one entry per CDR3 protein. The sample shows about 8,500 distinct CDR3 sequences, 30% to 40% of them seen only once. Indicated treatment: approximately nine-day PBMC culture with coronavirus spike peptide pools or control peptides (ViraFEST assay). Ahead of the COVID-19 pandemic (2011-2018), the CD4+ T cells of the unexposed donor were collected. These TCRs' antigens remain unknown. Input material: CD4+ T cells from blood, cultured in vitro. The receptors stem from a human donor in good health.

The table lists this clonotype with a few counts. This sequence joins TRBV29-1 and TRBJ2-3; D is undetermined. CDR3 length: 12 residues. V lost 2 bases and J lost 2, with 5 bases in between. Germline V gives CDR1 SQVTM, CDR2 ANQGSEA. The CDR3 nucleotides read TGCAGCGTTGAACTCGCCACAGATACGCAGTATTTT. Its translation is CSVELATDTQYF.

This clonotype was picked up a small number of times. This chain joins TRBV6-5 and TRBJ2-5; D may correspond to TRBD1 or TRBD2 (5 bases each). Germline-derived CDR1 and CDR2 are MNHEY and SVGAGI. V shed 2 bases and J shed 5 bases, with 12 bases lying between them. The CDR3 length is 14 residues. CDR3 sequence (DNA): TGTGCCAGCAGTTACCTTGGGGGAGTGGAGACCCAGTACTTC. Amino acid sequence: CASSYLGGVETQYF.

CDR3 sequence: CASSLGGYHGNTEAFF. DNA of the CDR3: TGTGCCAGCAGTTTAGGAGGGTACCACGGGAACACTGAAGCTTTCTTT. The rearrangement joins TRBV28 to TRBJ1-1; D is uncertain. The V gene's germline CDR1 is MDHEN and CDR2 SYDVKM. The CDR3 sequence is 16 residues long. Trimming took off 2 bases at V and 1 base at J, with 14 bases between the two ends.